This is a list of T cell receptor beta chains from one sample in a study of vaccination and CD4 T cells after COVID-19. Which antigens these TCRs recognize remains unknown. MiXCR was run by TCRdb on the PCR reads, yielding one entry per CDR3 protein. Altogether about 13,000 distinct CDR3 sequences are present, less than 65% being singletons, with the ten largest covering more than 10%. Sample: CD4+ T cells from blood, cultured in vitro. The receptors were gathered from a human donor who had recovered from COVID-19. CDR3s leave out the opening cysteine and the closing phenylalanine or tryptophan. D genes are given only for firm matches. Not all rows give a size; the values are once, few, many and, for expanded clones, a class.

>TRBJ1-4|TRBV28|.|.
ASSPSPQEKLF
>TRBJ2-5|TRBV20-1|.|.
SASGQQETQY
>TRBJ2-3|TRBV20-1|.|.
SATPQGRNTDTQY
>TRBJ2-2|TRBV24-1|.|few
ATSDSGRGTNTGELF
>TRBJ2-7|TRBV7-2|TRBD2|.
ASSTSGGPYEQY
>TRBJ2-7|TRBV20-1|.|.
SATSRTGYEQY
>TRBJ2-3|TRBV6-4|.|.
ASSDSKGRGADTQY
>TRBJ1-1|TRBV4-3|.|.
ASSLTRETEAF
>TRBJ1-5|TRBV19|TRBD1|.
ASSIQGANNQPQH
>TRBJ1-5|TRBV28|.|.
ASSENQPQH
>TRBJ1-5|TRBV12-3/TRBV12-4|TRBD1|.
ASRPQGARGNQPQH
>TRBJ2-5|TRBV5-8|TRBD1|few
ASRSGTAHQETQY
>TRBJ1-6|TRBV28|TRBD1|few
ASSDSRDRVNSPLH
>TRBJ2-1|TRBV27|TRBD2|.
ASSPYGAGVSGEQF
>TRBJ2-5|TRBV30|.|.
AWSVRTIQTQY
>TRBJ2-3|TRBV6-5|.|.
ASSFSGTSTDTQY
>TRBJ2-2|TRBV7-2|TRBD1|once
ASSLRDRTYTGELF
>TRBJ2-5|TRBV20-1|TRBD2|few
SATRLAGNQETQY
>TRBJ1-2|TRBV7-2|TRBD1|.
ASSLTPDRAYGYT
>TRBJ2-7|TRBV14|.|once
ASSQGGVTYEQY
>TRBJ2-5|TRBV30|TRBD2|.
AWGVRSGARGAQY
>TRBJ2-3|TRBV24-1|.|.
ATSDPRLGTQY
>TRBJ1-1|TRBV20-1|TRBD1|few
SAYRQGARTEAF
>TRBJ1-2|TRBV6-1|TRBD1|.
ASSRDRESGYT
>TRBJ2-7|TRBV15|.|few
ATSRTAAGPLSYEQY
>TRBJ1-3|TRBV20-1|.|few
SARVEQAGNTIY
>TRBJ2-3|TRBV7-2|.|.
ASSGGNTDTQY
>TRBJ2-3|TRBV5-4|.|.
ASSSNTDTQY
>TRBJ2-4|TRBV15|.|once
ATSRDRFPFGGGKNIQY
>TRBJ2-3|TRBV20-1|TRBD2|.
SAQPGLASDTQY
>TRBJ2-7|TRBV28|.|.
ASRTGRAYEQY
>TRBJ2-4|TRBV20-1|TRBD2|.
SARDSVGGTKNIQY
>TRBJ2-1|TRBV28|.|.
ASKVSNNEQF
>TRBJ1-3|TRBV7-2|.|.
ASSQEGNTIY
>TRBJ1-1|TRBV20-1|TRBD1|.
SASTGTGTEAF
>TRBJ1-2|TRBV27|.|.
ASSRAGPNYGYT
>TRBJ2-3|TRBV2|TRBD2|once
ASKSTSGSPDTQY
>TRBJ2-4|TRBV4-3|.|.
ASSQDRALAKNIQY
>TRBJ1-4|TRBV6-1|.|.
ASSPQGIGNEKLF
>TRBJ1-3|TRBV4-1|.|.
ASTLRFGSGNTIY
>TRBJ2-5|TRBV20-1|.|.
SARRQAGLQETQY
>TRBJ1-5|TRBV7-6|TRBD1|few
ASSSDRGQPQH
>TRBJ2-3|TRBV7-8|TRBD2|.
ASSRIQPGLAGVDTQY
>TRBJ2-7|TRBV20-1|TRBD1|.
SASGGQQTFSYEQY
>TRBJ2-1|TRBV15|.|few
ATSRDLRTWEVYNEQF
>TRBJ1-5|TRBV6-1|.|.
ASTPLGGPRNQPQH
>TRBJ2-6|TRBV11-3|TRBD1|.
ASSGQGSSGANVLT
>TRBJ2-5|TRBV20-1|.|.
SARDLVAWAQY